Below are 2 T cell receptor beta chains sequenced from a single sample in a study of T cell repertoires in cytomegalovirus infection. Using its own MiXCR run on the reads, TCRdb lists one record per CDR3 protein. The sample lists about 360,000 distinct CDR3 sequences, less than 20% occurring once. The specimen sequenced was PBMCs. The source of these receptors is a human donor in good health (CMV status not recorded). Some clones in this sample may be carry-over from other donors' samples.

This clonotype was recorded a few times. V gene TRBV5-5 combines with J gene TRBJ2-1, with D unclear. The V and J ends lost 4 bases and 4 bases respectively, with 9 bases between them. Germline CDR1 SGHKS, CDR2 YYEKEE (reference sequence). The CDR3 spans 13 residues. The CDR3 region is CASSRDGYNEQFF. CDR3 sequence (DNA): TGTGCCAGCAGCCGTGACGGGTACAATGAGCAGTTCTTC.

This clonotype was seen ten or more times. The V call is TRBV7-2, the J call TRBJ1-2; 7 bases are a match to TRBD1. V lost 5 bases, J lost 4 bases, and 16 bases stayed unmatched. CDR3 length equals 17 residues. Germline V gives CDR1 SGHTA, CDR2 FQGNSA. CDR3 loop: CASSKNQIDRAIYGYTF. The CDR3 nucleotides are TGTGCCAGCAGCAAAAACCAAATTGACAGGGCAATCTATGGCTACACCTTC. Variable domain in full (rest from reference TRBV7-2 and TRBJ1-2): GAGVSQSPSNKVTEKGKDVELRCDPISGHTALYWYRQSLGQGLEFLIYFQGNSAPDKSGLPSDRFSAERTGGSVSTLTIQRTQQEDSAVYLCASSKNQIDRAIYGYTFGSGTRLTVV.